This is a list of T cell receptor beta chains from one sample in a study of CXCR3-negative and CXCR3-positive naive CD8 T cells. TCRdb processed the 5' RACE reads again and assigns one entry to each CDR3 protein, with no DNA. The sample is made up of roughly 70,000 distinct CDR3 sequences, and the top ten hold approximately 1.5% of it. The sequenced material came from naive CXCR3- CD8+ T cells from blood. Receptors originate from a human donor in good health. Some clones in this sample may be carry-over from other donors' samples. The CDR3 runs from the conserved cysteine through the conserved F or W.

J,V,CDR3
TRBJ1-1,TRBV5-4,CASSFTENTEAFF
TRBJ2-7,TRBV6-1,CASNPTGNEQYF
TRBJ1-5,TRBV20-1,CSASPEGQPQHF
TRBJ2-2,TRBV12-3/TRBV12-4,CASNEGFPGELFF
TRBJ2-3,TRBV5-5,CASSGGDRDTDTQYF
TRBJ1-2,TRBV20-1,CSALEDSLNYGYTF
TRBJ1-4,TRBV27,CASSLSRASNNEKLFF
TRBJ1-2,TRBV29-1,CSVAGSDNYGYTF
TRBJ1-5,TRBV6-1,CASISREYSNQPQHF
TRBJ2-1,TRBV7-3,CASSSLGYEQFF
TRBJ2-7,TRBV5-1,CASSLVSGQTYEQYF
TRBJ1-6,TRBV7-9,CAISLEYLSSPLHF
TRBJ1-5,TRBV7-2,CASSLDVVGINQPQHF
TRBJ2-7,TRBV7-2,CASKRAGGSSYEQYF
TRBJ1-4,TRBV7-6,CASRHDSRGDEKLFF
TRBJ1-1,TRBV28,CASMRGNTEAFF
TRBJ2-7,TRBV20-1,CSAASLSSEQYF
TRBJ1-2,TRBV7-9,CASSDSIYYGYTF
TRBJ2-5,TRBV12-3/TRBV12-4,CASSFMGTQYF
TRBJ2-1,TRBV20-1,CSARDRDSYNEQFF
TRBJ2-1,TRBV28,CASRDSKGDAAYNEQFF
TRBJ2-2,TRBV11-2,CASSPFGQMNTGELFF
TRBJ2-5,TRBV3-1,CASSQTGGGETQYF
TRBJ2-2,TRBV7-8,CASSLEGNPSTGELFF
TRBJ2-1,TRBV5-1,CASSSTGNNEQFF
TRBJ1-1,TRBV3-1,CASSQGDINTEAFF
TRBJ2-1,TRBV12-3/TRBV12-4,CASSPSGHVNEQFF
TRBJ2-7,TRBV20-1,CSALDRDSFSYEQYF
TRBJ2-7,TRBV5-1,CASSLGTGTVYEQYF
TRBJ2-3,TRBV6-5,CASSRPPDTQYF
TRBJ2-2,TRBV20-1,CSAPDSGWNTGELFF
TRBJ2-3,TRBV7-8,CASSRPTSGKGGVGTDTQYF
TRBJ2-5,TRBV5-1,CASSSLLAGEETQYF
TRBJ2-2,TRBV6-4,CASSDRADTGELFF
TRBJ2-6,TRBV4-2,CASSQDLSGANVLTF
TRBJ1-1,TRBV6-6,CASSRDVPNTEAFF
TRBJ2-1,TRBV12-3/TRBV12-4,CASTLVPNEQFF
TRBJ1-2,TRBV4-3,CASSQGTGSNYGYTF
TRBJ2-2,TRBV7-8,CASSRQGIKNTGELFF
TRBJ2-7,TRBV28,CASSLHGTSYEQYF
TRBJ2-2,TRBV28,CASSFGQTRAGELFF
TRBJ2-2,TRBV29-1,CSVVTGGTNTGELFF
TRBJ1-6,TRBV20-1,CSAIAPGVRYNSPLHF
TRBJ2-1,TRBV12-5,CASGPLQGFNEQFF
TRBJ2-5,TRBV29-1,CSVEDRGLGDTQYF
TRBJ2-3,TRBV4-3,CASSQDPITDTQYF
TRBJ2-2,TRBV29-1,CSVTDRRYGELFF
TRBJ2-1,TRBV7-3,CASSRTSPGDEQFF
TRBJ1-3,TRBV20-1,CSASEGISGNTIYF
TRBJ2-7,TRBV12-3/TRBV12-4,CASSRTSFEREQYF
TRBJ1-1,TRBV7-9,CASSGGRTEAFF
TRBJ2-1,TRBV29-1,CSVGGGTSGRGFYNEQFF
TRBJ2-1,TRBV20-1,CSARDMREGYNEQFF